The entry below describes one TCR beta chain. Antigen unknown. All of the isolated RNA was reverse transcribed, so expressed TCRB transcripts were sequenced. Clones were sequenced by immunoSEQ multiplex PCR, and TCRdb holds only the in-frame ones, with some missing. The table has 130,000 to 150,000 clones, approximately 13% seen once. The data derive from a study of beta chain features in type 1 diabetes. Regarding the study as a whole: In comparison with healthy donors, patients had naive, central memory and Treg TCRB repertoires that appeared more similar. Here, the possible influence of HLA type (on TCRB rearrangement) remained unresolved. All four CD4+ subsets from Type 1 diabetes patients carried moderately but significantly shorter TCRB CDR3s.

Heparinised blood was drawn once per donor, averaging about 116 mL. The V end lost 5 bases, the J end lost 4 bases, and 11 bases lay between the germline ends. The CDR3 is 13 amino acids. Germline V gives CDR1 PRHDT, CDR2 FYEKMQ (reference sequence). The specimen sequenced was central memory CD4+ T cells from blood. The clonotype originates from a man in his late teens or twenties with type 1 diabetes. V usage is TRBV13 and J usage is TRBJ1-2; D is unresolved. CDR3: CASSPGRTYGYTF. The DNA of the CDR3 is TGTGCCAGCAGCCCCGGAAGAACCTATGGCTACACCTTC.